These 14 T cell receptor beta chains share one sample of origin, sequenced in a study of OX40 agonist ivuxolimab in advanced cancers. This table comes from immunoSEQ multiplex PCR, and its TCRdb copy is limited to in-frame clones, with some not included. The table shows some 77,000 clones, with 86% occurring only once. The sequences come from CD4+ or CD8+ T cells sorted from blood, collected in a trial of the OX40 agonist ivuxolimab. The receptor source for this set is an adult with an advanced solid tumor such as melanoma, head and neck, liver or kidney cancer.

The chain uses TRBV6-1 and TRBJ2-1; no clear D. Per the germline V gene, CDR1 is MNHNS and CDR2 is SASEGT. The V end lost 4 bases, the J end lost 8 bases, and 9 bases lay between the germline ends. This CDR3 region has 12 residues. Here the CDR3 DNA reads TGTGCCAGCAGTGGACATGTCGATGAGCAGTTCTTC. It specifies CASSGHVDEQFF.

This clone has just one count. The rearrangement joins TRBV28 to TRBJ2-1; the D call may be TRBD1 or TRBD2 (7 bases each). Germline V gives CDR1 MDHEN, CDR2 SYDVKM. With 2 bases removed from V and 13 bases from J, the gap between germline ends came to 18 bases. This CDR3 contains 14 residues. CDR3 bases: TGTGCCAGCAGTTTACCCTTGACAGGGAGGGGTCAGTTCTTC. As protein: CASSLPLTGRGQFF.

This clone was detected only once. CDR3 loop: CASSRVAGGETQYF. The DNA of the CDR3 is TGTGCCAGCAGCCGAGTAGCGGGAGGTGAGACCCAGTACTTC. The V call is TRBV11-2, the J call TRBJ2-5, with 10 bases aligning to TRBD2. With 5 bases clipped from V and 5 bases from J, the junction kept 5 bases outside the gene matches. CDR1 and CDR2 from the germline V gene are SGHAT and FQNNGV. The CDR3 consists of 14 residues.

The chain is built from TRBV27 and TRBJ2-1, with D unclear. The V end lost 1 base, the J end lost 0 bases, and 10 bases lay between the germline ends. Germline CDR1 and CDR2: MNHEY and SMNVEV (reference sequence). The CDR3 covers 16 residues. CDR3 residues: CASSLLQQSSYNEQFF. As DNA, the CDR3 is TGTGCCAGCAGTTTATTACAACAAAGCTCCTACAATGAGCAGTTCTTC.

The rearrangement joins TRBV7-2 to TRBJ2-7; D may be TRBD2 (6 bases). V was trimmed by 4 bases and J by 6 bases, leaving 22 bases between them. CDR1 SGHTA and CDR2 FQGNSA come from the germline V gene. The CDR3 length is 16 residues. The CDR3 DNA reads TGTGCCAGCAGCTCGCAAGCCGGGACTGCCTTTACCGAGCAGTACTTC. Protein product: CASSSQAGTAFTEQYF.

The genes are TRBV30 and TRBJ2-1; 13 bases are a match to TRBD2. The CDR3 spans 13 residues. J gave up 10 bases and V 7 bases, and 7 bases lay outside the gene matches. Germline V gene data show CDR1 as GTSNPN and CDR2 as SVGIG (reference sequence). The CDR3 DNA reads as TGTGCCTCCGGGACTAGCGGGATAAAAGAGCAGTTCTTC. This sequence encodes CASGTSGIKEQFF.

This clone has only one observation. CDR3 residues: CASSPEGDGYTF. DNA of the CDR3: TGTGCCAGCAGCCCTGAAGGGGATGGCTACACCTTC. This chain connects TRBV7-9 to TRBJ1-2; perhaps TRBD1 as D (5 bases). The CDR3 contains 12 residues. Germline lookup yields CDR1 SEHNR and CDR2 FQNEAQ (reference sequence). V lost 5 bases, J lost 6 bases, and 10 bases lay in between.

This clone was counted between two and nine times. The chain uses TRBV18 and TRBJ2-2; D unresolved. Trimming removed 6 bases from V and 7 bases from J, with 9 bases in between. The germline V gene encodes CDR1 KGHSH and CDR2 LQKENI. This CDR3 is built from 12 residues. CDR3 amino acids: CASSLVIGELFF. The CDR3 DNA reads as TGTGCCAGCTCCCTCGTGATCGGGGAGCTGTTTTTT.

This chain connects TRBV11-2 to TRBJ2-1; 8 bases map to TRBD1. Germline V gene data show CDR1 as SGHAT and CDR2 as FQNNGV. V lost 5 bases and J lost 2; bases outside the gene matches: 5. The CDR3 has 15 amino acids. The CDR3 is CASSPTGDPYNEQFF. The CDR3 nucleotides read TGTGCCAGCAGCCCGACAGGGGACCCCTACAATGAGCAGTTCTTC.

V and J are TRBV11-1 and TRBJ2-1; D might be TRBD1 or TRBD2, each matching 6 bases. V shed 3 bases and J shed 7 bases, with 13 bases lying between them. The CDR3 totals 14 residues. Germline CDR1 and CDR2: SGHAT and FQDESV (reference sequence). The CDR3 reads CASSLSTGRNEQFF. The CDR3 region has the DNA TGTGCCAGCAGCTTGTCCACAGGGAGGAATGAGCAGTTCTTC.

Concerning this clone: Germline is not matched at one junction end, which may reflect a read error. The chain uses TRBV6-5 and TRBJ2-5; a weak D match, TRBD1 (5 bases). The CDR3 covers 13 residues. Germline CDR1 reads MNHEY; CDR2 reads SVGAGI. CDR3 residues: CAGSYRTKETQYF. The CDR3 region has the DNA TGTGCCGGCAGTTATAGGACAAAAGAGACCCAGTACTTC.

V usage is TRBV2 and J usage is TRBJ1-1; possibly TRBD1 for D (6 bases). Germline CDR1 is SNHLY and CDR2 is FYNNEI. V lost 4 bases and J 2 bases, leaving 17 bases between the germline ends. The CDR3 runs to 16 residues. The CDR3 coding sequence is TGTGCCAGCAGTGCATCTCGGCAGGGGAAAAACACTGAAGCTTTCTTT. Translating gives CASSASRQGKNTEAFF.

The chain couples TRBV11-2 to TRBJ1-1, with TRBD1 matching over 8 bases. Germline V gene data show CDR1 as SGHAT and CDR2 as FQNNGV. This CDR3 has 14 amino acids. V shed 1 base, J shed 3 bases, and the junction held 1 base outside the gene matches. The CDR3 loop is CASSLARGHTEAFF. CDR3 in DNA: TGTGCCAGCAGCTTAGCCAGGGGGCACACTGAAGCTTTCTTT.

The rearrangement joins TRBV19 to TRBJ2-6; TRBD1 matches at 10 bases. The germline V gene encodes CDR1 LNHDA and CDR2 SQIVND (reference sequence). The length of the CDR3 is 19 residues. After removal of 6 bases from V and 0 bases from J, the junction contained 11 bases not matched to a gene. The CDR3 is CASRTRAGTGASGANVLTF. CDR3 coding DNA: TGTGCCAGTAGAACCCGCGCCGGGACAGGGGCCTCTGGGGCCAACGTCCTGACTTTC.